Below are 17 T cell receptor beta chains sequenced from a single sample in a study of PD-L1 blockade in urothelial cancer. Documented time point: peripheral blood 6 weeks after treatment start. TCRdb keeps only in-frame clones here, not all; method: immunoSEQ multiplex PCR. Of roughly 45,000 clones listed, approximately 78% are singletons. The material sequenced was PBMCs, taken around atezolizumab (anti-PD-L1) treatment. The source is a man aged 55 to 70 with urothelial cancer.

The chain joins TRBV11-2 to TRBJ2-2, with TRBD1 matching over 7 bases. Germline-derived CDR1 and CDR2 are SGHAT and FQNNGV. Germline trimming cut 2 bases from V and 5 bases from J; bases unmatched to any gene: 8. The CDR3 is 16 residues long. The CDR3 bases are TGTGCCAGCAGCTTAATACCGGGACAGAATACCGGGGAGCTGTTTTTT. It yields the protein CASSLIPGQNTGELFF.

The J gene is TRBJ1-5, the V gene TRBV2; maybe TRBD1 (6 bases). Per the germline V gene, CDR1 is SNHLY and CDR2 is FYNNEI. V was clipped by 7 bases and J by 1 base, with 14 bases between them. The CDR3 contains 15 residues. The CDR3 here is CASTRYGTSNQPQHF. The DNA for the CDR3 is TGTGCCAGCACCAGATACGGGACAAGCAATCAGCCCCAGCATTTT.

V gene TRBV6-5 combines with J gene TRBJ1-2; D is unclear. This CDR3 comprises 14 residues. The ends were cut back, 0 bases at V and 4 bases at J, with 9 bases in the middle. Germline CDR1 and CDR2: MNHEY and SVGAGI. The CDR3 sequence is CASSYSTGFYGYTF. The CDR3 region has the DNA TGTGCCAGCAGTTACTCGACGGGATTCTATGGCTACACCTTC.

The gene calls are TRBV5-8 and TRBJ1-5; weak D call: TRBD1 (5 bases). Germline V gene data show CDR1 as SGHTS and CDR2 as YDEGEE. With 4 bases removed from V and 1 base from J, the gap between germline ends came to 12 bases. There are 15 residues in the CDR3. The CDR3 region is CASSQRGGSNQPQHF. CDR3 in DNA: TGTGCCAGCAGCCAAAGGGGTGGGAGCAATCAGCCCCAGCATTTT.

The chain carries TRBV11-2 and TRBJ2-5, with 13 positions matching TRBD2. The J call is doubtful: the DNA matches TRBJ2-7 better. Germline loops: CDR1 SGHAT, CDR2 FQNNGV. The CDR3 contains 15 residues. The CDR3 DNA is TGTGCCAGCAGCTTAGTGGGGACTAGCGGGGTCGAGCAGTACTTC. Translation: CASSLVGTSGVEQYF.

The rearrangement links TRBV5-1 to TRBJ2-3; unclear D gene. The CDR3 totals 12 residues. V lost 5 bases to trimming and J lost 0 bases, with 4 bases between them. The germline CDR1 and CDR2 sequences are SGHRS and YFSETQ. The CDR3 loop is CASRYSTDTQYF. In DNA form, the CDR3 reads TGCGCCAGCAGGTATAGCACAGATACGCAGTATTTT.

The rearrangement links TRBV5-4 to TRBJ2-1; the D gene is possibly TRBD1 (5 bases). Germline assignment: CDR1 SGHNT and CDR2 YYREEE (reference sequence). The CDR3 extends over 14 amino acids. Trimming stripped 4 bases from V and 10 bases from J, with 18 bases between. CDR3 in DNA: TGTGCCAGCAGCAGTAATGCCAAGGACACCGAGCAGTTCTTC. Its translation: CASSSNAKDTEQFF.

The rearrangement uses TRBV15 and TRBJ1-1, with D perhaps matching TRBD1 (5 bases). The CDR3 loop spans 17 amino acids. CDR1 is LNHNV, CDR2 YYDKDF, per germline (reference sequence). Trimming took off 0 bases at V and 0 bases at J, with 14 bases between the two ends. CDR3 sequence: CATSREIGGSMNTEAFF. CDR3 DNA: TGTGCCACCAGCAGAGAAATTGGGGGGTCTATGAACACTGAAGCTTTCTTT.

The rearrangement joins TRBV28 to TRBJ2-1; TRBD1 aligns across 9 bases. This CDR3 spans 16 amino acids. CDR1 is MDHEN and CDR2 is SYDVKM in the germline V gene. The V gene end was trimmed by 4 bases and the J gene end by 6 bases; junction bases not matched to a gene: 10. The CDR3 loop reads CASSWAPGQGPNEQFF. The CDR3 DNA reads TGTGCCAGCAGTTGGGCCCCGGGACAGGGACCCAATGAGCAGTTCTTC.

The chain is built from TRBV28 and TRBJ1-1; 8 bases fit TRBD1. V shed 7 bases and J 4 bases; nucleotides not matched to a gene: 17. Germline V gene sequence: CDR1 MDHEN, CDR2 SYDVKM. The CDR3 extends over 17 amino acids. The CDR3 bases are TGTGCCAGCATCGGAGGGACAGGTTGGATTAGCGGCACTGAAGCTTTCTTT. Protein product: CASIGGTGWISGTEAFF.

The chain carries TRBV7-2 and TRBJ2-5; D unresolved. This CDR3 has 11 residues. Per the germline V gene, CDR1 is SGHTA and CDR2 is FQGNSA. Trimming removed 4 bases from V and 7 bases from J, with 7 bases in between. The CDR3 region has the DNA TGTGCCAGCAGCTCTTCACTGACCCAGTACTTC. Translated, it gives CASSSSLTQYF.

This clone was picked up a small number of times. The gene calls are TRBV21-1 and TRBJ2-3; the D call TRBD1 from the table was never checked on the DNA. TRBV21-1 is a known pseudogene. This CDR3 has 15 amino acids. The CDR3 region has the DNA TGTGCCAGCAGCAAAAAGGGGGCCGGCACAGATACGCAGTATTTT. Translation gives CASSKKGAGTDTQYF.

The chain combines TRBV5-5 with TRBJ2-7; the match to TRBD1 covers 7 bases. This CDR3 comprises 15 residues. Germline CDR1 and CDR2: SGHKS and YYEKEE (reference sequence). V shed 4 bases and J 5 bases; nucleotides not matched to a gene: 12. CDR3 sequence (DNA): TGTGCCAGCAGCCGACTTTACAGGGGTGTCCACGAGCAGTACTTC. Translating it yields CASSRLYRGVHEQYF.

The chain has TRBV6-1 and TRBJ2-5; 11 bases are shared with TRBD2. The CDR3 has 16 residues. Germline V gene data show CDR1 as MNHNS and CDR2 as SASEGT. The ends lost 2 bases at V and 2 bases at J; junction bases unmatched: 4. CDR3 sequence reads: CASSERIAGGQETQYF. CDR3 in DNA: TGTGCCAGCAGTGAACGGATAGCGGGGGGGCAAGAGACCCAGTACTTC.

The gene calls are TRBV11-2 and TRBJ2-1, with 8 bases that match TRBD1. The CDR3 sequence is 15 residues long. The V segment lost 1 base and the J segment 8 bases; nucleotides outside the gene matches: 7. CDR1 and CDR2 (germline): SGHAT, FQNNGV. The CDR3 nucleotides are TGTGCCAGCAGCTTAGCCGGGACAGGTTCACATGAGCAGTTCTTC. Translating gives CASSLAGTGSHEQFF. The full variable domain, in which reference TRBV11-2 and TRBJ2-1 provide the parts outside the CDR3, is EAGVAQSPRYKIIEKRQSVAFWCNPISGHATLYWYQQILGQGPKLLIQFQNNGVVDDSQLPKDRFSAERLKGVDSTLKIQPAKLEDSAVYLCASSLAGTGSHEQFFGPGTRLTVL.

The genes are TRBV2 and TRBJ2-7; D might be TRBD1 (6 bases). In germline, CDR1 is SNHLY, CDR2 FYNNEI. The CDR3 is 14 amino acids. V shed 6 bases and J shed 0 bases, with 12 bases lying between them. The DNA for the CDR3 is TGTGCCAGCAGAACGGACAGAGGCTCCTACGAGCAGTACTTC. This encodes CASRTDRGSYEQYF.

The gene calls are TRBV5-1 and TRBJ2-7, with 10 bases aligning to TRBD1. J was trimmed by 4 bases and V by 3 bases; bases with no gene match: 7. Per the germline V gene, CDR1 is SGHRS and CDR2 is YFSETQ. The CDR3 spans 15 residues. The CDR3 protein is CASSSGQGTFYEQYF. The CDR3 DNA follows: TGCGCCAGCAGCTCGGGACAGGGGACCTTTTACGAGCAGTACTTC.